The TCR beta chain described here comes from a study of cytomegalovirus exposure and HLA in healthy donors. For the study at large: Later analysis reported that the approximately 130 validation repertoires shared the platform of the 650 to 700 first-cohort repertoires. Points from the study as a whole: In vitro work confirmed that a few CMV-associated chains recognize CMV antigens. Generally TCR sequences proved uncommon, though certain public TCRs appeared in numerous donors. Cytomegalovirus association was assigned to more than 150 TCR beta chains.

Method: immunoSEQ multiplex PCR; TCRdb's copy keeps in-frame clones and lacks some. The data hold 200,000 to 250,000 clones, with roughly 84% observed a single time. Comment on this clone: Antigen: not known.

The V end lost 4 bases, the J end lost 3 bases, and 7 bases lay between the germline ends. Germline values: CDR1 SGHRS, CDR2 YFSETQ. The CDR3 loop spans 12 amino acids. This clonotype originated in a woman between 25 and 40 years old in good health and CMV-seropositive. Material for sequencing was PBMCs. J is TRBJ1-1 and V is TRBV5-1; D uncertain. This chain's CDR3 is CASSLGYTEAFF. The CDR3 DNA reads TGCGCCAGCAGCCTGGGGTACACTGAAGCTTTCTTT.